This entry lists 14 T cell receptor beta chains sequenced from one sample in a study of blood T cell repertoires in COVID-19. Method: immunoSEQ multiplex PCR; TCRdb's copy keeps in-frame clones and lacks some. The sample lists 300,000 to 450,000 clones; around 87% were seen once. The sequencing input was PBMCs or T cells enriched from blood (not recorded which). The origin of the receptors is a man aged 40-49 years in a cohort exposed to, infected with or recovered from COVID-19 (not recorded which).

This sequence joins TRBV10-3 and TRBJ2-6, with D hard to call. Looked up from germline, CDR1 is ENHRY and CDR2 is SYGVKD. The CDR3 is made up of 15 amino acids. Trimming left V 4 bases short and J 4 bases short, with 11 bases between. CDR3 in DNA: TGTGCCATCAGTGTTTCCGGTTCCGGGGCCAACGTCCTGACTTTC. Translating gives CAISVSGSGANVLTF.

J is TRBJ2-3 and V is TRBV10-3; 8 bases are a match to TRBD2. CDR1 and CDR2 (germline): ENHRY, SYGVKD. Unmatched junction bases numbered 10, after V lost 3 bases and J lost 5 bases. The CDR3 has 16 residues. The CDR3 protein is CAISDRKREQIDTQYF. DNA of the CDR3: TGTGCCATCAGTGACCGGAAGCGGGAGCAGATAGATACGCAGTATTTT.

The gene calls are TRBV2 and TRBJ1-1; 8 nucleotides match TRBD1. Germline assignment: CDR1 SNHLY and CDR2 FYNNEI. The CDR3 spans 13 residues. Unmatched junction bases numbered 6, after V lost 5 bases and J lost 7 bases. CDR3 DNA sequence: TGTGCCAGCAGTTTTGACAGGGGTCGTGAAGCTTTCTTT. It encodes CASSFDRGREAFF.

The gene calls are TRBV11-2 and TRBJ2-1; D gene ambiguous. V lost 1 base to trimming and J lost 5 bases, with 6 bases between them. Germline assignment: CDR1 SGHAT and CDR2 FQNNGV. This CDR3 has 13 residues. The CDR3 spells CASSLGPDNEQFF. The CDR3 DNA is TGTGCCAGCAGCTTAGGTCCAGACAATGAGCAGTTCTTC.

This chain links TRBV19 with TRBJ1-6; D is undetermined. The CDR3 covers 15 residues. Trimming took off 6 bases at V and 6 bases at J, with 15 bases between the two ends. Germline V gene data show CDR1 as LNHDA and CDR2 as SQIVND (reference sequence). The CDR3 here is CASSLGWTSNSPLHF. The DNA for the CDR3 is TGTGCCAGTAGCCTGGGGTGGACTTCTAATTCACCCCTCCACTTT.

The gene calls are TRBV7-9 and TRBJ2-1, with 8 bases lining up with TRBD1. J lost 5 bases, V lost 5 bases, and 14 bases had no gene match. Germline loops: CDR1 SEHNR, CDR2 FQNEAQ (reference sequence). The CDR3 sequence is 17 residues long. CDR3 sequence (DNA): TGTGCCAGCAGCCACAGTATGGACAGGGAAGTCGACAATGAGCAGTTCTTC. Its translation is CASSHSMDREVDNEQFF. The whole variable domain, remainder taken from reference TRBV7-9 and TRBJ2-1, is DTGVSQNPRHKITKRGQNVTFRCDPISEHNRLYWYRQTLGQGPEFLTYFQNEAQLEKSRLLSDRFSAERPKGSFSTLEIQRTEQGDSAMYLCASSHSMDREVDNEQFFGPGTRLTVL.

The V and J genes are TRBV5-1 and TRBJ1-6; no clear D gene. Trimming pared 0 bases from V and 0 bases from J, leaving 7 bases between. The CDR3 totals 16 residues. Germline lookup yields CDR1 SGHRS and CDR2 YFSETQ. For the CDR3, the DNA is TGCGCCAGCAGCTTGGTTCCGGTCTCCTATAATTCACCCCTCCACTTT. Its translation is CASSLVPVSYNSPLHF. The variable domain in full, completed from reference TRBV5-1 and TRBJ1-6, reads KAGVTQTPRYLIKTRGQQVTLSCSPISGHRSVSWYQQTPGQGLQFLFEYFSETQRNKGNFPGRFSGRQFSNSRSEMNVSTLELGDSALYLCASSLVPVSYNSPLHFGNGTRLTVT.

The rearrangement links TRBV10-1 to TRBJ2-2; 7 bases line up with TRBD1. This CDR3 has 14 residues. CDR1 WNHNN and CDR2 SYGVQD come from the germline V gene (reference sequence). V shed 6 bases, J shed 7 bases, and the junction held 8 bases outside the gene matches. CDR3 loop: CASSYRGEGGELFF. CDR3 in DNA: TGCGCCAGCAGCTACAGGGGTGAAGGCGGGGAGCTGTTTTTT.

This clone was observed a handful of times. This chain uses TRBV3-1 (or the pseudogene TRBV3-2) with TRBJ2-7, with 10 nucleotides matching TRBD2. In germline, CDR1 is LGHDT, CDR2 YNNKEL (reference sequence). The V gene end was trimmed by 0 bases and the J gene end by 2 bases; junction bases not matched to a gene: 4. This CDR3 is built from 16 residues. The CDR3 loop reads CASSQELAGDAYEQYF. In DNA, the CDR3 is TGTGCCAGCAGCCAAGAGCTAGCGGGAGATGCCTACGAGCAGTACTTC.

The chain's CDR3 is CASSISGSTDTQYF. The CDR3 DNA follows: TGTGCCAGCAGCATAAGCGGAAGCACAGATACGCAGTATTTT. The chain couples TRBV7-2 to TRBJ2-3, with D possibly TRBD2 on 5 matching bases. Trimming left V 5 bases short and J 0 bases short, with 9 bases between. The CDR3 is made up of 14 amino acids. CDR1 is SGHTA, CDR2 FQGNSA, per germline.

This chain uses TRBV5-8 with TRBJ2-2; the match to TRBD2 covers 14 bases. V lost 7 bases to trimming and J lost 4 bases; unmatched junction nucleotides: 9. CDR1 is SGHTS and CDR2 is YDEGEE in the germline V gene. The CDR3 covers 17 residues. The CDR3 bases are TGTGCCAGCTGGGGGACTAGCGGGAGACGTGGCACCGGGGAGCTGTTTTTT. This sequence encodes CASWGTSGRRGTGELFF.

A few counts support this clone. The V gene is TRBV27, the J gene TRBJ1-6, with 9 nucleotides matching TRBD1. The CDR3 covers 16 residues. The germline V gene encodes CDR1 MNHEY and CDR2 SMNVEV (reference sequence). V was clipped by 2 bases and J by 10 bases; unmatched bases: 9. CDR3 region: CASSLNTGTGRSPLHF. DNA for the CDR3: TGTGCCAGCAGTTTAAATACCGGGACAGGGCGATCACCCCTCCACTTT.

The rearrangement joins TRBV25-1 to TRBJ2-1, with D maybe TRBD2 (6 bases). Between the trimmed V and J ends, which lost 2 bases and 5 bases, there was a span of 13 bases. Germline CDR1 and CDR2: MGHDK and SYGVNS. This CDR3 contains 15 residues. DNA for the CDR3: TGTGCCAGCAGTGAAGAAGAGCGGGCCGACAATGAGCAGTTCTTC. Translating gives CASSEEERADNEQFF.

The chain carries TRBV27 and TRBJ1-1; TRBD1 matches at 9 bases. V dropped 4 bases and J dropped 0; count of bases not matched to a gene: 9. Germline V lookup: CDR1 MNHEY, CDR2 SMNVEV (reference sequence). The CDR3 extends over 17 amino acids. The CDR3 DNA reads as TGTGCCAGCAGTTCCGGTCCCGGGACAGGGATGAACACTGAAGCTTTCTTT. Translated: CASSSGPGTGMNTEAFF.